Reported below is one TCR beta chain. Its matching antigen is unknown. This entry is derived from a study of T cells in Graves' hyperthyroidism and ophthalmopathy. Whole-study results and caveats: Progression to ophthalmopathy was predicted a median of approximately 6.4 months early.

Regions amplified from RNA transcripts were the TCR beta CDR3 regions. TCR CDR3 regions were first amplified by RT-PCR with HTBI primers. MiXCR was run by TCRdb on the multiplex PCR reads, yielding one entry per CDR3 protein. The sample carries about 360,000 distinct CDR3 sequences, roughly 25% recorded once. V was pared by 0 bases and J by 3 bases, with 11 bases between. The CDR3 runs 16 residues. CDR1 and CDR2 from the germline V gene are MNHEY and SVGAGI. Absence of ophthalmopathy progression within 18 months defined stable Graves' hyperthyroidism. Material: blood. The J gene is TRBJ2-2, the V gene TRBV6-5; D not certain. This sequence was found in a man aged 45-60 years with Graves' hyperthyroidism. The CDR3 here is CASSYSLGLHTGELFF. CDR3 DNA sequence: TGTGCCAGCAGTTACTCGCTGGGGTTACACACCGGGGAGCTGTTTTTT.